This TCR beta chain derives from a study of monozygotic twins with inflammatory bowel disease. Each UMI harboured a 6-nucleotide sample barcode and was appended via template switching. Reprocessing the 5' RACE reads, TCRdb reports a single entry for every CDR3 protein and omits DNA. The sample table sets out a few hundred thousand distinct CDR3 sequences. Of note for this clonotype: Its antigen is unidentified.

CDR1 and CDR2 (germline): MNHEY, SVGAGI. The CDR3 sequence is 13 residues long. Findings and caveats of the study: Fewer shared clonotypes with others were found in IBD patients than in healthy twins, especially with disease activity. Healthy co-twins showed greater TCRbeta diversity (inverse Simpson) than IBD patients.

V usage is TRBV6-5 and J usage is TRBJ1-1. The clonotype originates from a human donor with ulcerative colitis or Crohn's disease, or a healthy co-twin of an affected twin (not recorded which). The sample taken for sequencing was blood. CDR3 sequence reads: CASSYKIETEAFF.